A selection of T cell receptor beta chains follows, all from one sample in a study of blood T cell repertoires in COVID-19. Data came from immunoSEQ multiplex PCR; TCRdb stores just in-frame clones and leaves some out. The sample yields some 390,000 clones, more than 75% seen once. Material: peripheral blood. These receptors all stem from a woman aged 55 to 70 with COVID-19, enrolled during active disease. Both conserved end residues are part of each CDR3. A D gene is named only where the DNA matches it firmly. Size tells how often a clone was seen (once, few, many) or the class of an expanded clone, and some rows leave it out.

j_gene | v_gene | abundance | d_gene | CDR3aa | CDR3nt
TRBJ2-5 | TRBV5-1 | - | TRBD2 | CASGTSGTLETQYF | TGCGCCAGCGGGACTAGCGGGACCTTAGAGACCCAGTACTTC
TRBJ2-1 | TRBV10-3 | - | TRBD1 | CAISSTGVSEQFF | TGTGCCATCAGTTCGACAGGGGTGAGTGAGCAGTTCTTC
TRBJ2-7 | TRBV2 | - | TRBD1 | CASSLNRGDYEQYF | TGTGCCAGCAGCTTGAACAGGGGTGACTACGAGCAGTACTTC
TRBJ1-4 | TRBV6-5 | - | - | CASSYSRTTNEKLFF | TGTGCCAGCAGTTACTCGCGAACAACTAATGAAAAACTGTTTTTT
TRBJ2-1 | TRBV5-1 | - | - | CASSFRGNNEQFF | TGCGCCAGCAGCTTTCGGGGGAACAATGAGCAGTTCTTC
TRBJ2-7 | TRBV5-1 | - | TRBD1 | CASSLDRDNYEQYF | TGCGCCAGCAGCCTGGACAGGGATAACTACGAGCAGTACTTC
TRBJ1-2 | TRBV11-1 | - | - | CASSLGQGFYGYTF | TGTGCCAGCAGCTTAGGCCAGGGGTTCTATGGCTACACCTTC
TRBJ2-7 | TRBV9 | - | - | CASSVQGGEQYF | TGTGCCAGCAGCGTACAGGGTGGCGAGCAGTACTTC
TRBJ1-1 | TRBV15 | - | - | CATEGVDTEAFF | TGTGCCACCGAGGGGGTTGACACTGAAGCTTTCTTT
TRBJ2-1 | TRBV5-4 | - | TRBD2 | CASSLSGGLYNEQFF | TGTGCCAGCAGCTTGAGCGGGGGCCTCTACAATGAGCAGTTCTTC
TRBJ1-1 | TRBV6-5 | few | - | CASSWGRGNTEAFF | TGTGCCAGCAGTTGGGGCAGGGGCAACACTGAAGCTTTCTTT
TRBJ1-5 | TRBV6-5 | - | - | CASNVQDIYQPQHF | TGTGCCAGCAATGTACAGGACATCTATCAGCCCCAGCATTTT
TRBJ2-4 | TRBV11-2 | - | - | CASSWSNSAKNIQYF | TGTGCCAGCAGCTGGAGCAATTCCGCCAAAAACATTCAGTACTTC
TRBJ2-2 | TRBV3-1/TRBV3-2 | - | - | CASSHKTGGAYTGELFF | TGTGCCAGCAGCCACAAGACGGGCGGGGCATACACCGGGGAGCTGTTTTTT
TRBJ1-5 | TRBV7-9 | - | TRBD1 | CASSLAQGARNQPQHF | TGTGCCAGCAGCTTAGCCCAGGGGGCGCGCAATCAGCCCCAGCATTTT